This T cell receptor beta chain was identified in a study of shared clonotypes between healthy human individuals. Sequencing was performed with immunoSEQ multiplex PCR; in TCRdb, only in-frame clones are kept and a portion is missing. The profile shows approximately 980,000 clones, about 80% of them singletons. The V gene lost 6 bases and the J gene lost 0 bases, with 11 bases spanning the gap. Germline CDR1 reads MNHEY; CDR2 reads SMNVEV (reference sequence). CDR3 size: 14 residues. The clonotype originates from a man aged 18 to 29 in good health. The chain employs TRBV27 and TRBJ2-5; D is perhaps TRBD1 (6 bases). Sequenced sample: memory CD4+ T cells sorted from blood. Subset noted: CD45RA-negative fraction. The CDR3 loop reads CASRLHRDQETQYF. The CDR3 DNA follows: TGTGCCAGCAGGCTCCACAGGGACCAAGAGACCCAGTACTTC.